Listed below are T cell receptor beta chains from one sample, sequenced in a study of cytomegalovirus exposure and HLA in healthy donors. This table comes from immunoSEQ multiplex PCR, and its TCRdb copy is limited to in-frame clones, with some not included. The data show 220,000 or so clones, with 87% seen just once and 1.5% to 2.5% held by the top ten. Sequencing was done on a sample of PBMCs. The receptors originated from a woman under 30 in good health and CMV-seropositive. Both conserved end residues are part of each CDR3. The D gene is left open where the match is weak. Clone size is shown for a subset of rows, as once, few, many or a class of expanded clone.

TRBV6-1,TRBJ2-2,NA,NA,TGTGCCAGCAGTGACCGGGGGACAGTCTTTAGAGGGGAGCTGTTTTTT,CASSDRGTVFRGELFF
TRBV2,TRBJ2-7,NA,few,TGTGCCAGCAGCGCGGGACAGTCCTACGAGCAGTACTTC,CASSAGQSYEQYF
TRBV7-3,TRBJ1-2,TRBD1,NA,TGTGCCAGCAGCTTCCCGGGACAGGGGATTTTATCGGATGGCTACACCTTC,CASSFPGQGILSDGYTF
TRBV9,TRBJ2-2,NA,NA,TGTGCCAGCAGCGTAAAGGAGACGGCCCTCGCCGGGGAGCTGTTTTTT,CASSVKETALAGELFF
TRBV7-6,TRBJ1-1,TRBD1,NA,TGTGCCAGCAGCTTAGGGGACAGTGGGACTGAAGCTTTCTTT,CASSLGDSGTEAFF
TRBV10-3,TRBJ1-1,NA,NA,TGTGCCATCACCTCAGGGAACACTGAAGCTTTCTTT,CAITSGNTEAFF
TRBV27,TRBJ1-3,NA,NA,TGTGCCAGCACCCCTTCCTCTGGAAACACCATATATTTT,CASTPSSGNTIYF
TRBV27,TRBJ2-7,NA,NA,TGTGCCAGCAAGCCGGGAACGGGAGCGCTCTACGAGCAGTACTTC,CASKPGTGALYEQYF
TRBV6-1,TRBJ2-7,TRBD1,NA,TGTGCCAGCAGGGTAGACAGGGGGAGATACGAGCAGTACTTC,CASRVDRGRYEQYF
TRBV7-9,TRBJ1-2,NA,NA,TGTGCCAGCAGCTTCGGGGGGGGCTATGGCTACACCTTC,CASSFGGGYGYTF
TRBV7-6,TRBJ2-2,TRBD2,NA,TGTGCCAGCAGCATACCCGCTAGCGGGAGCACCGGGGAGCTGTTTTTT,CASSIPASGSTGELFF